Listed below are T cell receptor beta chains from one sample, sequenced in a study of blood T cell repertoires in COVID-19. Profiling relied on immunoSEQ multiplex PCR, and the TCRdb table lists in-frame clones only, not all of them. The sample consists of a few hundred thousand clones, around 80% of them appearing once. Specimen: PBMCs or T cells enriched from blood (not recorded which). These receptors were taken from a man between 40 and 49 years old who had been exposed to COVID-19. The CDR3 runs from the conserved cysteine through the conserved F or W. The order of the fields is J gene, V gene, CDR3 protein.

>TRBJ2-7|TRBV5-8
CASSLSMTSGRPFSYEQYF
>TRBJ2-3|TRBV13
CASSPGRTRDTQYF
>TRBJ1-1|TRBV5-1
CASSWDPKGTFKGNTEAFF
>TRBJ2-1|TRBV4-2
CASSHRTSGLSYNEQFF
>TRBJ2-2|TRBV7-3
CASSLNPGTGLAGNTGELFF
>TRBJ1-2|TRBV18
CASSPPGGYGYTF
>TRBJ2-7|TRBV5-1
CASSQTTGSLSEQYF
>TRBJ2-2|TRBV4-1
CASSQDVRAGELFF
>TRBJ1-2|TRBV2
CASRGWDSRLQGYTF
>TRBJ1-1|TRBV6-5
CAGGKQGAPSTEAFF
>TRBJ2-5|TRBV5-4
CASSSQVHQETQYF
>TRBJ1-1|TRBV4-2
CASSLQPLGGTEAFF
>TRBJ1-3|TRBV7-9
CASSSMSSGNTIYF
>TRBJ2-5|TRBV5-4
CASSATSGRASYETQYF
>TRBJ2-3|TRBV29-1
CSVDVLSAQYF
>TRBJ2-7|TRBV7-8
CASSRSGLAGGPHYEQYF
>TRBJ2-5|TRBV24-1
CATSDSLPPETQYF
>TRBJ2-5|TRBV6-1
CASRETSGSGLQTQYF
>TRBJ2-7|TRBV10-3
CAASSGSGPYEQYF
>TRBJ2-7|TRBV5-1
CASSLGGRTYEQYF
>TRBJ2-3|TRBV27
CASSRASVDTQYF
>TRBJ2-7|TRBV27
CASSPLRGTLNSYEQYF
>TRBJ2-7|TRBV3-1/TRBV3-2
CASRLTSGTNEQYF
>TRBJ2-1|TRBV29-1
CSVEVGRNEQFF
>TRBJ1-3|TRBV7-9
CASRAQGSSGNTIYF
>TRBJ2-7|TRBV7-9
CASSFGAGDLDEQYF
>TRBJ2-1|TRBV6-2/TRBV6-3
CASSFRTSGEPKHNEQFF
>TRBJ1-1|TRBV10-3
CAISEAPLSGNGEAFF
>TRBJ1-1|TRBV11-3
CASSTGSTTGVPEAFF
>TRBJ2-7|TRBV9
CASSVGGVSYEQYF
>TRBJ2-1|TRBV6-5
CASSRTKLGEQFF
>TRBJ2-1|TRBV5-4
CASSVNSGRAEFF
>TRBJ2-1|TRBV18
CASSPGQNNEQFF
>TRBJ1-6|TRBV5-1
CASSLDSRGSPLHF
>TRBJ2-1|TRBV3-1/TRBV3-2
CASSQVGLAPNEQFF
>TRBJ2-7|TRBV4-1
CASSHIDLLEQYF
>TRBJ2-7|TRBV20-1
CSARAASEQYF
>TRBJ1-1|TRBV7-9
CASSLERGGPAF
>TRBJ2-7|TRBV5-6
CASSSAPGALEYEQYF
>TRBJ1-1|TRBV10-3
CAISGGPQNTEAFF
>TRBJ1-1|TRBV5-1
CASRRVGTEAFF
>TRBJ2-3|TRBV15
CATAAERSVTDTQYF
>TRBJ2-5|TRBV27
CASSWSGYQETQYF
>TRBJ1-2|TRBV6-4
CASRKTPANYGYTF
>TRBJ1-2|TRBV27
CASRPGGSVYGYTF
>TRBJ2-1|TRBV20-1
CSASAVYGGSSYNEQFF
>TRBJ2-1|TRBV24-1
CATSLAGGGSYNEQFF
>TRBJ2-7|TRBV19
CASSGSPGVGEQYF
>TRBJ1-6|TRBV25-1
CASSGRTAAYSPLHF
>TRBJ2-2|TRBV7-9
CASRPRGHSNTGELFF
>TRBJ2-5|TRBV19
CASYSGSAGETQYF
>TRBJ2-1|TRBV24-1
CATSDLNWGQVNEQFF